This T cell receptor beta chain was profiled in a study of blood T cell repertoires in COVID-19. For the study at large: COVID-19 samples, acute and convalescent, were from the United States, Italy and Spain.

V shed 2 bases, J shed 5 bases, and the junction held 9 bases outside the gene matches. This CDR3 comprises 17 residues. Germline V gives CDR1 KGHSH, CDR2 LQKENI. Only in-frame clones appear in the TCRdb table, and some are missing; sequencing was by immunoSEQ multiplex PCR. This table holds 240,000 or so clones, about three quarters found once. This clonotype was obtained from an elderly woman with acute or convalescent COVID-19. The chain recombines TRBV18 with TRBJ2-1, with TRBD2 matching 10 bases. The sample taken for sequencing was peripheral blood. In DNA, the CDR3 is TGTGCCAGCTCACCAGCACTCATAGCGGGAGGAAACAATGAGCAGTTCTTC. Translation gives CASSPALIAGGNNEQFF.